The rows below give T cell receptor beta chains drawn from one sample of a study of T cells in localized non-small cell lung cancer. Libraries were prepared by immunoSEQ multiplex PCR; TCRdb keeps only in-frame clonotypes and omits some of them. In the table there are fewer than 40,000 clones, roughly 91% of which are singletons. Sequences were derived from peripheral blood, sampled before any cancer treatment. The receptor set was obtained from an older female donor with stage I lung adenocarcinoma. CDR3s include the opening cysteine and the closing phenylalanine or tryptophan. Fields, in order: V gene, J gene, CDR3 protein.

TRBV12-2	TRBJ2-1	CASRLVGEAGGYNEQFF
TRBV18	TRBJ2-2	CASSPLRGDTGELFF
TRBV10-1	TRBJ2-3	CASSAQGADTQYF
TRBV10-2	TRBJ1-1	CASSIDGANTEAFF
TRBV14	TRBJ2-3	CASSQDFLVTDTQYF
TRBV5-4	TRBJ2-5	CASSSLAGGGETQYF
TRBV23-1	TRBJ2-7	CASSQFSEQYF
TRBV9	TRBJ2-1	CASSVESGRAIEQFF
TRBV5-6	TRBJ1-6	CASSLDWSFNSPLHF
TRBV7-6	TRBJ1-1	CASSPGHKQGTEAFF
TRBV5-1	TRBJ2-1	CASSPPGFYNNEQFF
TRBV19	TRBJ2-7	CASSPGGWDYEQYF